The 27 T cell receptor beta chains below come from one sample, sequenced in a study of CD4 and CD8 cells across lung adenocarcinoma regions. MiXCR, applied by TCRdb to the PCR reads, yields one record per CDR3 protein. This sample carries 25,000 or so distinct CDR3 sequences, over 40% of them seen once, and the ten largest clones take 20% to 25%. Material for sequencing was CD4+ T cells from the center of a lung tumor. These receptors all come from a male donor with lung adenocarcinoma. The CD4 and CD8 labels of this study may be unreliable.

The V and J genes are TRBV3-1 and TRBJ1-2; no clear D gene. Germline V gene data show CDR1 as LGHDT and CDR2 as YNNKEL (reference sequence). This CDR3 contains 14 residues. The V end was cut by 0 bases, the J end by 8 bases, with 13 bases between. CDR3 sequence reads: CASSQDLTDEGYTF. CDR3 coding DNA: TGTGCCAGCAGCCAAGACCTGACGGACGAGGGCTACACCTTC.

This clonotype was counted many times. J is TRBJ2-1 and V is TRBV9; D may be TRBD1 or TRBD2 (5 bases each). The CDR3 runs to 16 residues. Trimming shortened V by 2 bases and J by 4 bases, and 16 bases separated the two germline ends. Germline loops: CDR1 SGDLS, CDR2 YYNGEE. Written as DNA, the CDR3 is TGTGCCAGCAGCGTGTCCGGGACGGCAAATTACAATGAGCAGTTCTTC. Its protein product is CASSVSGTANYNEQFF.

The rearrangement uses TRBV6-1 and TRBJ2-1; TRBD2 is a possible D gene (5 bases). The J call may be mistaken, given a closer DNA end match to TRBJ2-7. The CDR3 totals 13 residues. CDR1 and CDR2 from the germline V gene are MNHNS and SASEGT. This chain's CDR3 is CASRGRGYNEQYF. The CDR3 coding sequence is TGTGCCAGCAGAGGACGGGGTTACAATGAGCAGTACTTC.

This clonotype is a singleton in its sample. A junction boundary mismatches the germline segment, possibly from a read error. The CDR3 bases are TGTGCCAGGAGTGCTGGGGCGACTAGCGGGGGAACTAGCAAAGATACGCAGTATTTC. Its protein is CARSAGATSGGTSKDTQYF. The chain uses TRBV6-1 and TRBJ2-3, with 12 bases that match TRBD2. The germline gives CDR1 MNHNS, CDR2 SASEGT. The CDR3 has 19 residues.

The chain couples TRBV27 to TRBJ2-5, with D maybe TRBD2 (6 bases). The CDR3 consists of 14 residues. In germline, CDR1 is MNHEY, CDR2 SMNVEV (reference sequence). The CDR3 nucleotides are TGTGCGGGCCGCGGGGCCGGGGACCAAGAGACCCAGTACTTC. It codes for CAGRGAGDQETQYF.

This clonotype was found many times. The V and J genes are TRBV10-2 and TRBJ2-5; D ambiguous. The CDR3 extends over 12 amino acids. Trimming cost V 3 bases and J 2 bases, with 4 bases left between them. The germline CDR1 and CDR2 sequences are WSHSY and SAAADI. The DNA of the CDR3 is TGCGCCAGCAGTGAACTACAAGAGACCCAGTACTTC. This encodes CASSELQETQYF.

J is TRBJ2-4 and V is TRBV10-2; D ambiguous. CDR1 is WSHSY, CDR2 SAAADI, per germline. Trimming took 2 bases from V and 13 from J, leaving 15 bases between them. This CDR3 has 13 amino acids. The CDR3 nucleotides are TGCGCCAGCAGTGAGACCGAAGCAGAGACGCAGTACTTC. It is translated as CASSETEAETQYF.

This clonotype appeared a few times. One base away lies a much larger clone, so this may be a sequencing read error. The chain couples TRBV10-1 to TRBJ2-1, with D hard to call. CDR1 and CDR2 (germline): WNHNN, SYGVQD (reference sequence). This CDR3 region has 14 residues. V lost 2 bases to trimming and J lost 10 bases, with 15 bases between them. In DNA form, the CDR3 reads TGCGCCAGCAGTGAGGGCAGTTCTGCCTACGAGCAGTTCTTC. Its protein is CASSEGSSAYEQFF.

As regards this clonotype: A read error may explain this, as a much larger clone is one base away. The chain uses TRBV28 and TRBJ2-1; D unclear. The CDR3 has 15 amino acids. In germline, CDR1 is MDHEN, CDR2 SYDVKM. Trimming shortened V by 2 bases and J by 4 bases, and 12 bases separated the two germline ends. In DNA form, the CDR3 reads TGTGCCAGCAGTTTAATGGCGGAGTGGTACAATGAGCAGTTCTTC. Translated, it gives CASSLMAEWYNEQFF.

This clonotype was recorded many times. DNA of the CDR3: TGTGCCAGCAGTCCCTACCTTCCCTCAGGGAACACTGAAGCTTTCTTT. This translates into CASSPYLPSGNTEAFF. The rearrangement joins TRBV6-1 to TRBJ1-1, with no clear D. The CDR3 has 16 amino acids. Germline V CDR1 and CDR2: MNHNS, SASEGT. Trimming pared 5 bases from V and 1 base from J, leaving 17 bases between.

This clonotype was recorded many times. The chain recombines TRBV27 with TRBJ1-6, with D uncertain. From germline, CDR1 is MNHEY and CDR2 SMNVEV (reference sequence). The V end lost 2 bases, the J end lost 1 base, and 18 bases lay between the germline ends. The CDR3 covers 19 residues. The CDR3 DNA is TGTGCCAGCAGTTTACCGATGGAGGCGAGGACTTCCTATAATTCACCCCTCCACTTT. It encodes CASSLPMEARTSYNSPLHF.

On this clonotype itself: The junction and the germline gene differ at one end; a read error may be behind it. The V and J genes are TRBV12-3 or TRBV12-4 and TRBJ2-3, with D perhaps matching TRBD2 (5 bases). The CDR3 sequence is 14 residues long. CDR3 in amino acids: CAGSGSGGKDTQYF. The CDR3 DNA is TGTGCCGGCAGTGGAAGCGGAGGCAAAGATACGCAGTATTTT.

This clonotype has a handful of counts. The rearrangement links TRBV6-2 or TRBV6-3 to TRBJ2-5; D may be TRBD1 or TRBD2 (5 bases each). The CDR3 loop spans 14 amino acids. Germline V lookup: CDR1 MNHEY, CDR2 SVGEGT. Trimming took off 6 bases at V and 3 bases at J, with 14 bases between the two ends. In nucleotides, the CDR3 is TGTGCCAGCAGCCACGACCAGGGAGAAGAGACCCAGTACTTC. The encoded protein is CASSHDQGEETQYF.

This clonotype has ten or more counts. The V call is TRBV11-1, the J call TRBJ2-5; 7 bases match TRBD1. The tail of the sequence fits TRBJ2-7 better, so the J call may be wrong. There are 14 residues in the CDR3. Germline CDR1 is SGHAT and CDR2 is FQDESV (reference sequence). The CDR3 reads CASSPSGQSGEQYF. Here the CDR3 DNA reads TGTGCCAGCAGCCCCTCGGGACAGTCTGGCGAGCAGTACTTC.

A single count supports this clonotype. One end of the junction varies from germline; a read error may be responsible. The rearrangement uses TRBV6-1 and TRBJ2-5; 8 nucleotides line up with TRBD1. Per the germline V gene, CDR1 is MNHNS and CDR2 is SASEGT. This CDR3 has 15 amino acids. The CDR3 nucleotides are TGTGCCAGCAGTCTTCAGGGGGCGTACACTGAGACCCTGAATTTC. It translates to CASSLQGAYTETLNF.

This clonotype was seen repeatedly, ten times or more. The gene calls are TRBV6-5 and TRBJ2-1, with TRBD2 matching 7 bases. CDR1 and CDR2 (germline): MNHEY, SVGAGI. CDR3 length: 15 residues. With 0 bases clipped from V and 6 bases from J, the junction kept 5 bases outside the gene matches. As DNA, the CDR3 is TGTGCCAGCAGTTACTCGCTGGGGGAGGGCAATGAGCAGTTCTTC. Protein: CASSYSLGEGNEQFF.

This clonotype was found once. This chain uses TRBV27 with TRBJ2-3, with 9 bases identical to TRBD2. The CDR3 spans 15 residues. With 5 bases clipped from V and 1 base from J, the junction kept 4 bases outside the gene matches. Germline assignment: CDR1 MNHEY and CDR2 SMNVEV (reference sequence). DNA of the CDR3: TGTGCCAGCAGTACTCTAGCGGGACGCACAGATACGCAGTATTTT. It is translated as CASSTLAGRTDTQYF.

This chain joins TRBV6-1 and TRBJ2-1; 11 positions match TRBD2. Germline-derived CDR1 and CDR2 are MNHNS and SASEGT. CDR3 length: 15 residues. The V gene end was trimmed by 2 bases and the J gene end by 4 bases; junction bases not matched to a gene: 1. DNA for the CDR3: TGTGCCAGCAGTGAAATAGCGGGGGGGTACAATGAGCAGTTCTTC. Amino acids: CASSEIAGGYNEQFF.

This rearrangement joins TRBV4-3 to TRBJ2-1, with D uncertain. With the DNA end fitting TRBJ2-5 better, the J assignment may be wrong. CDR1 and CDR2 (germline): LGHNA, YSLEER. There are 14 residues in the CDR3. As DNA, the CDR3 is TGCGCCAGCAGCCAAGGTCTTAGAGAAGAGACCCAGTACTTC. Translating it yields CASSQGLREETQYF.

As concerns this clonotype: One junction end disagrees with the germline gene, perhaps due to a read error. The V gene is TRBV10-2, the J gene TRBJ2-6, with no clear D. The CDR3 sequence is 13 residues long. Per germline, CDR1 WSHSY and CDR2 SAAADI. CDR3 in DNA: TGCGCCGGCACACATCCGTGGTCCAACGTGCTGTCCTTC. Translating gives CAGTHPWSNVLSF.

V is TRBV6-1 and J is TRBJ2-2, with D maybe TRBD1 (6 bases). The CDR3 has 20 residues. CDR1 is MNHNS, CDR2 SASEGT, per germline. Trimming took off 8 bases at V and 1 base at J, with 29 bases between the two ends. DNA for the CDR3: TGTGCCAGCCCGGACGACACTCGACAACCGGGACACGTGAACACCGGGGAGCTGTTTTTT. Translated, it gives CASPDDTRQPGHVNTGELFF.

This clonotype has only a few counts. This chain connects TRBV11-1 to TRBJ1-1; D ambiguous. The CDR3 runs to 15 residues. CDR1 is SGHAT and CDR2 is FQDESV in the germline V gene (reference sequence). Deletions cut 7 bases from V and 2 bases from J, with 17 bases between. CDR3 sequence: CASNTRWAVNTEAFF. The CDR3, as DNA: TGTGCCAGCAACACACGATGGGCAGTCAACACTGAAGCTTTCTTT.

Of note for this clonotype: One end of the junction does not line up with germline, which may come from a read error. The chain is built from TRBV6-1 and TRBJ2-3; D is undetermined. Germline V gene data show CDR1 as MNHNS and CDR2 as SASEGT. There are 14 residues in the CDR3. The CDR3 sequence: CGSSELLAKDIQYF. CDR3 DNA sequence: TGTGGCAGCAGTGAATTGTTAGCTAAAGACATTCAGTACTTT.

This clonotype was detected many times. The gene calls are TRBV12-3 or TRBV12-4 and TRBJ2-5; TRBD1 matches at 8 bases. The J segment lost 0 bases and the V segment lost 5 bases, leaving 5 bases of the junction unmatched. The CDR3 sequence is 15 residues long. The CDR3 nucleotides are TGTGCCAGCAGTCCGCCGGACAGGGACCAAGAGACCCAGTACTTC. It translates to CASSPPDRDQETQYF.

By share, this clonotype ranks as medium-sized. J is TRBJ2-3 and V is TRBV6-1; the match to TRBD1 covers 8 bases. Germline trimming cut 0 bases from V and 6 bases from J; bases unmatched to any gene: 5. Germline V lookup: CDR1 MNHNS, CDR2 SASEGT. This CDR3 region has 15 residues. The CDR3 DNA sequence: TGTGCCAGCAGTGAAGCCGGGTACAGGGGGGATACGCAGTATTTT. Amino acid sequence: CASSEAGYRGDTQYF.

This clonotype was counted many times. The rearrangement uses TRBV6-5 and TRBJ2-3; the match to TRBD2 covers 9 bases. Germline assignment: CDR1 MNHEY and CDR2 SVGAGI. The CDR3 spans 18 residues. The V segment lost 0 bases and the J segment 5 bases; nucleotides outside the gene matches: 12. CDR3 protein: CASSYSRSSGRNGDTQYF. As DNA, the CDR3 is TGTGCCAGCAGTTACTCGAGGAGCAGCGGGAGGAATGGAGATACGCAGTATTTT.

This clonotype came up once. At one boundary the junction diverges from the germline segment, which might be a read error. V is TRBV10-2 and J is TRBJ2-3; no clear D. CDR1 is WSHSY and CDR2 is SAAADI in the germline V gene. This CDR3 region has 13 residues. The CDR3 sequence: CGSSETDQDTQYF. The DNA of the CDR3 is TGCGGCAGCAGTGAGACCGACCAAGATACGCAGTATTTT.